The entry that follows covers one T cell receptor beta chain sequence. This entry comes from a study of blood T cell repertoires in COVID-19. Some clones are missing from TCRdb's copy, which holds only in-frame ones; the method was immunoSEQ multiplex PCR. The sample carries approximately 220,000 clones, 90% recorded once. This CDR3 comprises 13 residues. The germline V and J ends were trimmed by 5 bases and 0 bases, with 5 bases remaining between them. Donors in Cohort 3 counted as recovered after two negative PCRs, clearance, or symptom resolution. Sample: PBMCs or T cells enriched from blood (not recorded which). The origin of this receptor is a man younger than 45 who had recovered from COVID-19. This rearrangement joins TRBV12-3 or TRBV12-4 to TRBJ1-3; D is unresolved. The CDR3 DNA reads TGTGCCAGCAGTATGAGCTCTGGAAACACCATATATTTT. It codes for CASSMSSGNTIYF.